These 28 T cell receptor beta chains share one sample of origin, sequenced in a study of cytomegalovirus exposure and HLA in healthy donors (dated by TCRdb to about 2017). To prepare the library, the immunoSEQ multiplex PCR assay was applied. For the multiplex PCR, a mixture combining 60 forward primers for TCR Vbeta segments and 13 reverse primers for TCR Jbeta segments was used. TCRdb mirrors the immuneACCESS table, restricted to in-frame sequences. Some clones are absent from its copies; in checked studies, under half trace to an unresolved V gene, and the reason for the others is unknown. Recorded for this sample are around 200,000 clones; roughly four fifths of them occurred a single time. The top ten constitute 0.8% of the sample. Input material: PBMCs. The receptors were sampled from a woman under 30 in good health and CMV-seronegative.

V is TRBV28 and J is TRBJ2-7, with 9 bases matching TRBD1. J gave up 4 bases and V 7 bases, and 17 bases lay outside the gene matches. Germline V gene sequence: CDR1 MDHEN, CDR2 SYDVKM. The CDR3 loop spans 17 amino acids. CDR3 sequence: CASTDGTGMIFSYEQYF. The CDR3 DNA sequence: TGTGCCAGCACGGACGGGACAGGGATGATCTTTTCGTACGAGCAGTACTTC.

The count of this clone is one. The chain combines TRBV9 with TRBJ1-1; D is unclear. The germline CDR1 and CDR2 sequences are SGDLS and YYNGEE. This CDR3 spans 17 amino acids. Trimming removed 4 bases at V and 0 bases at J, with 19 bases between. Here the CDR3 DNA reads TGTGCCAGCAGCCCCAATTTAAATCTCAGGTTGAACACTGAAGCTTTCTTT. Its translation: CASSPNLNLRLNTEAFF.

The chain combines TRBV7-9 with TRBJ2-1, with a weak D call TRBD2 (6 bases). The germline gives CDR1 SEHNR, CDR2 FQNEAQ (reference sequence). CDR3 length: 14 amino acids. Trimming stripped 5 bases from V and 6 bases from J, with 14 bases between. The CDR3 region has the DNA TGTGCCAGCAGCCGCCTGGGGGGAGGCAATGAGCAGTTCTTC. Its protein product is CASSRLGGGNEQFF. Using reference TRBV7-9 and TRBJ2-1 for the parts outside the CDR3, the full variable domain is DTGVSQNPRHKITKRGQNVTFRCDPISEHNRLYWYRQTLGQGPEFLTYFQNEAQLEKSRLLSDRFSAERPKGSFSTLEIQRTEQGDSAMYLCASSRLGGGNEQFFGPGTRLTVL.

V and J are TRBV27 and TRBJ2-1, with TRBD1 identical over 7 bases. Looked up from germline, CDR1 is MNHEY and CDR2 is SMNVEV (reference sequence). Losses at the gene ends were 0 bases for V and 4 bases for J; bases not matched to a gene: 9. The CDR3 is 17 residues long. CDR3 sequence (DNA): TGTGCCAGCAGTTTATCAGGCAGGGGGATGCAGTACAATGAGCAGTTCTTC. This encodes CASSLSGRGMQYNEQFF.

The rearrangement uses TRBV5-5 and TRBJ2-3, with 7 bases aligning to TRBD2. Germline V gene sequence: CDR1 SGHKS, CDR2 YYEKEE (reference sequence). V lost 0 bases, J lost 4 bases, and 2 bases stayed unmatched. The CDR3 spans 14 residues. Here the CDR3 DNA reads TGTGCCAGCAGCTTGGCGGGGGGTGCAGATACGCAGTATTTT. Its protein product is CASSLAGGADTQYF.

This chain connects TRBV6-5 to TRBJ2-7, with 8 bases identical to TRBD1. The CDR3 totals 14 residues. Germline V gene lookup returns CDR1 MNHEY and CDR2 SVGAGI. V gave up 5 bases and J gave up 2 bases; unmatched junction bases: 5. CDR3 region: CASSKDRAAYEQYF. The CDR3 nucleotides are TGTGCCAGCAGTAAGGACAGGGCAGCCTACGAGCAGTACTTC.

The chain is built from TRBV19 and TRBJ1-2, with TRBD1 matching 7 bases. V lost 7 bases, J lost 4 bases, and 9 bases stayed unmatched. The CDR3 covers 14 residues. Per germline, CDR1 LNHDA and CDR2 SQIVND (reference sequence). CDR3 loop: CASNDREVTYGYTF. CDR3 in DNA: TGTGCCAGTAACGACAGGGAAGTTACCTATGGCTACACCTTC. Supplemented by reference TRBV19 and TRBJ1-2, the full variable domain reads DGGITQSPKYLFRKEGQNVTLSCEQNLNHDAMYWYRQDPGQGLRLIYYSQIVNDFQKGDIAEGYSVSREKKESFPLTVTSAQKNPTAFYLCASNDREVTYGYTFGSGTRLTVV.

V and J are TRBV29-1 and TRBJ2-5, with D tentatively TRBD2 (6 bases). The CDR3 covers 14 residues. Germline CDR1 is SQVTM and CDR2 is ANQGSEA. Trimming stripped 4 bases from V and 4 bases from J, with 16 bases between. As DNA, the CDR3 is TGCAGCGTTGTACGCATAATCGGGGGAGAGACCCAGTACTTC. Translating gives CSVVRIIGGETQYF.

The chain carries TRBV5-6 and TRBJ2-7; 14 positions match TRBD2. Germline assignment: CDR1 SGHDT and CDR2 YYEEEE. The CDR3 loop spans 17 amino acids. V was clipped by 4 bases and J by 1 base; unmatched bases: 7. The CDR3 region is CASSMGLAGVQSYEQYF. The CDR3 coding sequence is TGTGCCAGCAGCATGGGACTAGCGGGAGTACAATCCTACGAGCAGTACTTC.

This chain links TRBV6-1 with TRBJ2-7, with D tentatively TRBD2 (6 bases). The CDR3 loop spans 16 amino acids. The V gene lost 3 bases and the J gene lost 2 bases, with 17 bases spanning the gap. The germline CDR1 and CDR2 sequences are MNHNS and SASEGT. The CDR3, as DNA: TGTGCCAGCAGTGACAGACGGAGGGTGTTAACCTACGAGCAGTACTTC. Translation: CASSDRRRVLTYEQYF.

V usage is TRBV13 and J usage is TRBJ2-7, with D maybe TRBD2 (6 bases). V shed 9 bases and J shed 7 bases, with 19 bases lying between them. This CDR3 region has 13 residues. The germline gives CDR1 PRHDT, CDR2 FYEKMQ (reference sequence). The CDR3 nucleotides read TGTGCCAGTACGAGTACTCAGGGAGGTGAGCAGTACTTC. This translates into CASTSTQGGEQYF.

The chain uses TRBV19 and TRBJ2-4; 12 bases match TRBD2. The V and J ends lost 6 bases and 9 bases, in that order; junction bases with no gene match: 9. This CDR3 is built from 15 residues. Per germline, CDR1 LNHDA and CDR2 SQIVND (reference sequence). CDR3 sequence reads: CASSLTSGSGGIQYF. The CDR3 DNA is TGTGCCAGTAGCCTGACTAGCGGGAGTGGTGGCATTCAGTACTTC.

The genes are TRBV6-6 and TRBJ1-6; D unclear. The CDR3 spans 14 residues. Trimming pared 8 bases from V and 4 bases from J, leaving 12 bases between. The germline V gene has CDR1 MNHNY and CDR2 SVGAGI (reference sequence). The CDR3 DNA is TGTGCCAGCTACTCGCGGAATTATAATTCACCCCTCCACTTT. Its protein product is CASYSRNYNSPLHF.

This chain uses TRBV15 with TRBJ1-5; maybe TRBD1 (6 bases). Germline V gene data show CDR1 as LNHNV and CDR2 as YYDKDF (reference sequence). V lost 0 bases and J lost 3, with 12 bases in between. CDR3 length: 16 residues. CDR3 DNA: TGTGCCACCAGCAGAGAGGGAGGGGGGAACAATCAGCCCCAGCATTTT. Translation gives CATSREGGGNNQPQHF.

The chain recombines TRBV10-2 with TRBJ1-1; D uncertain. CDR3 length equals 12 residues. Germline loops: CDR1 WSHSY, CDR2 SAAADI. With 6 bases removed from V and 0 bases from J, the gap between germline ends came to 5 bases. This CDR3 is CASSLVNTEAFF. The CDR3 nucleotides read TGCGCCAGCAGCCTTGTGAACACTGAAGCTTTCTTT.

The chain combines TRBV10-2 with TRBJ2-7, with 8 bases matching TRBD1. The J segment lost 3 bases and the V segment lost 4 bases, leaving 11 bases of the junction unmatched. The germline V gene encodes CDR1 WSHSY and CDR2 SAAADI. The CDR3 runs to 16 residues. CDR3 sequence reads: CASSVLHRTGIYEQYF. DNA of the CDR3: TGCGCCAGCAGTGTGCTGCACCGGACAGGGATCTACGAGCAGTACTTC.

Written as DNA, the CDR3 is TGTGCCAGCAGCCCGGGCGGGGCGTGGGACAATGAGCAGTTCTTC. This sequence encodes CASSPGGAWDNEQFF. The chain has TRBV11-1 and TRBJ2-1; D is possibly TRBD2 (6 bases). V lost 5 bases and J 5 bases, leaving 16 bases between the germline ends. CDR1 and CDR2 from the germline V gene are SGHAT and FQDESV (reference sequence). The CDR3 extends over 15 amino acids.

V usage is TRBV29-1 and J usage is TRBJ1-1, with a tentative D call TRBD1 (5 bases). V dropped 2 bases and J dropped 10 bases, with 11 bases sitting between them. CDR3 length: 11 amino acids. Germline lookup yields CDR1 SQVTM and CDR2 ANQGSEA. The CDR3 nucleotides are TGCAGCGTTGAATGGGGCCTTGGAGCTTTCTTT. Protein sequence: CSVEWGLGAFF.

The chain couples TRBV4-1 to TRBJ2-2; perhaps TRBD2 as D (5 bases). The CDR3 length is 15 residues. The V gene's germline CDR1 is MGHRA and CDR2 YSYEKL. With 3 bases removed from V and 7 bases from J, the gap between germline ends came to 15 bases. The CDR3 bases are TGCGCCAGCAGCCAGAATGGACTGTCCGGCGGGGAGCTGTTTTTT. It translates to CASSQNGLSGGELFF.

The V and J genes are TRBV4-2 and TRBJ1-6; 7 bases are shared with TRBD1. J gave up 8 bases and V 1 base, and 5 bases lay outside the gene matches. The CDR3 length is 15 residues. CDR1 LGHNA and CDR2 YNFKEQ come from the germline V gene. DNA for the CDR3: TGTGCCAGCAGCCAAGGACAGGGTATGGATTCACCCCTCCACTTT. This sequence encodes CASSQGQGMDSPLHF.

This rearrangement joins TRBV23-1 to TRBJ2-7; 8 bases match TRBD2. TRBV23-1 is placed among ORFs of uncertain function. The CDR3 length is 13 residues. V trimming: 11 bases; J trimming: 7 bases; junction bases outside the gene matches: 13. The DNA for the CDR3 is TGCGCCGGTCTCGGGGGGGGTGATTGTGAGCAGTACTTC. Translated, it gives CAGLGGGDCEQYF.

The V call is TRBV6-5, the J call TRBJ2-4; D possibly corresponds to TRBD1 (5 bases). The CDR3 spans 14 residues. Germline assignment: CDR1 MNHEY and CDR2 SVGAGI. Trimming pared 6 bases from V and 3 bases from J, leaving 12 bases between. The CDR3 protein is CASSSRQYKNIQYF. The CDR3 coding sequence is TGTGCCAGCAGCTCCCGACAGTACAAAAACATTCAGTACTTC.

This chain connects TRBV7-9 to TRBJ1-1; no firm D call. The V end was cut by 6 bases, the J end by 3 bases, with 5 bases between. The CDR3 is 11 amino acids. Looked up from germline, CDR1 is SEHNR and CDR2 is FQNEAQ (reference sequence). This CDR3 is CASRRDTEAFF. The DNA for the CDR3 is TGTGCCAGCAGACGGGACACTGAAGCTTTCTTT.

The sample holds one count of this clone. The chain combines TRBV6-1 with TRBJ2-2, with D unresolved. This CDR3 has 13 residues. CDR1 and CDR2 from the germline V gene are MNHNS and SASEGT. V was clipped by 0 bases and J by 13 bases, with 12 bases between them. The CDR3 DNA is TGTGCCAGCAGTGAAGCCCCCTCTGTAGCGCTGTTTTTT. Its protein is CASSEAPSVALFF.

The CDR3 coding sequence is TGTGCCAGTAGTATAGCGGGGCAGGGGGCTTACAATGAGCAGTTCTTC. It encodes CASSIAGQGAYNEQFF. The genes are TRBV19 and TRBJ2-1, with 8 bases that match TRBD1. The V gene's germline CDR1 is LNHDA and CDR2 SQIVND (reference sequence). The CDR3 sequence is 16 residues long. Losses at the gene ends were 1 base for V and 4 bases for J; bases not matched to a gene: 6.

The gene calls are TRBV19 and TRBJ2-7, with 9 bases fitting TRBD1. This CDR3 has 15 residues. The V segment lost 3 bases and the J segment 5 bases; nucleotides outside the gene matches: 8. Per germline, CDR1 LNHDA and CDR2 SQIVND (reference sequence). For the CDR3, the DNA is TGTGCCAGTAGTATCCTTGGGACAGGGTTTCACGAGCAGTACTTC. Its protein is CASSILGTGFHEQYF.

The V gene is TRBV29-1, the J gene TRBJ1-1; the D gene is possibly TRBD1 (5 bases). Germline V CDR1 and CDR2: SQVTM, ANQGSEA. The CDR3 totals 15 residues. Trimming stripped 5 bases from V and 3 bases from J, with 19 bases between. The CDR3 DNA reads as TGCAGCGTTCCGGCTGCTCGGGGCGGGGACACTGAAGCTTTCTTT. This translates into CSVPAARGGDTEAFF.

This clone showed up just once. V is TRBV2 and J is TRBJ2-1; 7 bases are a match to TRBD1. CDR3 length equals 12 residues. Germline assignment: CDR1 SNHLY and CDR2 FYNNEI. The V and J ends lost 5 bases and 6 bases, in that order; junction bases with no gene match: 1. For the CDR3, the DNA is TGTGCCAGCAGTCCAGGGGGCAATGAGCAGTTCTTC. Translated, it gives CASSPGGNEQFF.